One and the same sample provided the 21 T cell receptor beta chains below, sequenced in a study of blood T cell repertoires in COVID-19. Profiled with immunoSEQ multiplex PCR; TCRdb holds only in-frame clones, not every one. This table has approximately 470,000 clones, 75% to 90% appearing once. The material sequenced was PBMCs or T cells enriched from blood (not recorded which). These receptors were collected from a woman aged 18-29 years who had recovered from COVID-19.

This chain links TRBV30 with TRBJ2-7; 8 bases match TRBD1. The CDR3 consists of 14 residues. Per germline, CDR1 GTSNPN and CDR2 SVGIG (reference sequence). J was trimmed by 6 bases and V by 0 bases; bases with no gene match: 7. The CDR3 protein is CAWSVRQGAREQYF. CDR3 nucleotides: TGTGCCTGGAGTGTACGGCAGGGGGCGCGCGAGCAGTACTTC. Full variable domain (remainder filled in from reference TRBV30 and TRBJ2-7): SQTIHQWPATLVQPVGSPLSLECTVEGTSNPNLYWYRQAAGRGLQLLFYSVGIGQISSEVPQNLSASRPQDRQFILSSKKLLLSDSGFYLCAWSVRQGAREQYFGPGTRLTVT.

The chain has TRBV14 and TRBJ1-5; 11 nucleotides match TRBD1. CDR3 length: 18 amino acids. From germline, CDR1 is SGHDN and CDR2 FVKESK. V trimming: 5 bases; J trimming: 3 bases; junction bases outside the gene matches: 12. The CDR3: CASSLWTGGLWNNQPQHF. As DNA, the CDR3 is TGTGCCAGCAGCTTATGGACAGGGGGCTTGTGGAACAATCAGCCCCAGCATTTT.

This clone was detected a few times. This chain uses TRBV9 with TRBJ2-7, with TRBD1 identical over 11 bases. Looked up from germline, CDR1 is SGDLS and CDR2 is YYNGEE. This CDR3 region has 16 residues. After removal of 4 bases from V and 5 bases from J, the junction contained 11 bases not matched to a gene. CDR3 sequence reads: CASSPRMGTGGNEQYF. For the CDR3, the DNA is TGTGCCAGCAGCCCCCGGATGGGGACAGGGGGAAACGAGCAGTACTTC.

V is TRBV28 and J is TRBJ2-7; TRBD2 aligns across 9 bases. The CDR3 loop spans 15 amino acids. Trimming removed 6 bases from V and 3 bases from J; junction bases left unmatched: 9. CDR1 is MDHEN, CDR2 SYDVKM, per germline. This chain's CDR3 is CASSPPTSGLYEQYF. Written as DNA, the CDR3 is TGTGCCAGCAGCCCCCCGACTAGCGGACTCTACGAGCAGTACTTC.

CDR3 in amino acids: CASSRVPGGNNEQFF. The CDR3 DNA sequence: TGCGCCAGCAGTCGAGTCCCCGGGGGGAACAATGAGCAGTTCTTC. The chain combines TRBV5-1 with TRBJ2-1, with 7 nucleotides matching TRBD2. Per the germline V gene, CDR1 is SGHRS and CDR2 is YFSETQ. The V segment lost 5 bases and the J segment 5 bases; nucleotides outside the gene matches: 10. The CDR3 has 15 amino acids.

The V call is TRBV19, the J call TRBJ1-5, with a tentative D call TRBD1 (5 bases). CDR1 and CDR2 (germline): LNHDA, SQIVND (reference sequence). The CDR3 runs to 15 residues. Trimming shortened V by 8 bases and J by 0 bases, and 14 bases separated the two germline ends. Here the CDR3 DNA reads TGTGCCAGTTCTCCTACAGGTTATAGCAATCAGCCCCAGCATTTT. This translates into CASSPTGYSNQPQHF.

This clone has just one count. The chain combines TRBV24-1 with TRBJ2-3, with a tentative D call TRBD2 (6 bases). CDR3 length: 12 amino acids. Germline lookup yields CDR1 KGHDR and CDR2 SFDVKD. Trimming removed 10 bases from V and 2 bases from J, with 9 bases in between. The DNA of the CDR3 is TGTGCCACTTCGGGGGACACAGATACGCAGTATTTT. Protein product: CATSGDTDTQYF.

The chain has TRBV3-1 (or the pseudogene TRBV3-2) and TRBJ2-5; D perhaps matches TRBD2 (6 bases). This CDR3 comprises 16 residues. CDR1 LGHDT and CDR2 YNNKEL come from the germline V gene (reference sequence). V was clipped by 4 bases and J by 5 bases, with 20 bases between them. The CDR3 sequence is CASSPRAKRRVETQYF. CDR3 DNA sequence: TGTGCCAGCAGCCCGCGGGCCAAAAGGAGGGTGGAGACCCAGTACTTC.

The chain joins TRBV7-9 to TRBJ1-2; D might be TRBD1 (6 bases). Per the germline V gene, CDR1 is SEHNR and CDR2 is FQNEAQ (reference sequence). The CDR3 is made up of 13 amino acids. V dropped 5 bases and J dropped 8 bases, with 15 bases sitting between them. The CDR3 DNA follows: TGTGCCAGCAGCCCCTCTGGGGGCAAGGGCTACACCTTC. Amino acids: CASSPSGGKGYTF. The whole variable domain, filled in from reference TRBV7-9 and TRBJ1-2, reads DTGVSQNPRHKITKRGQNVTFRCDPISEHNRLYWYRQTLGQGPEFLTYFQNEAQLEKSRLLSDRFSAERPKGSFSTLEIQRTEQGDSAMYLCASSPSGGKGYTFGSGTRLTVV.

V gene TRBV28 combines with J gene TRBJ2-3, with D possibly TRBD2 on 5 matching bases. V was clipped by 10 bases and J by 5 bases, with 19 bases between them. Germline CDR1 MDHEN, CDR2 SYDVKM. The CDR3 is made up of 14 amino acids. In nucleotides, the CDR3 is TGTGCCACCCTGGACGGACCCGCGGGAGATACGCAGTATTTT. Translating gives CATLDGPAGDTQYF.

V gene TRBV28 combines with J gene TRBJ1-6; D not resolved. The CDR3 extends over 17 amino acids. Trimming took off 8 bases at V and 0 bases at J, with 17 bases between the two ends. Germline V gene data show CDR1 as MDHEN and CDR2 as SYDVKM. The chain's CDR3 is CASSTRRASSYNSPLHF. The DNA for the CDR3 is TGTGCCAGCTCCACAAGAAGAGCGAGCTCCTATAATTCACCCCTCCACTTT.

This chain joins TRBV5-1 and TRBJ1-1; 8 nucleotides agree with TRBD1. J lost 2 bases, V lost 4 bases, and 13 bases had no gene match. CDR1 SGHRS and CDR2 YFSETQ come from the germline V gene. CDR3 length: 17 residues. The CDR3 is CASSPGGHRNLNTEAFF. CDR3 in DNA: TGCGCCAGCAGCCCAGGGGGCCATCGAAACCTCAACACTGAAGCTTTCTTT.

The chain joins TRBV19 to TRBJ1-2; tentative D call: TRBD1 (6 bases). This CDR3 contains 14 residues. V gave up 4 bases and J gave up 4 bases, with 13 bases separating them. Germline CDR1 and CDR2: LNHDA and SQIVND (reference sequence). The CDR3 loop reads CASSTEGQLYGYTF. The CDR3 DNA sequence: TGTGCCAGTAGTACTGAAGGACAGCTCTATGGCTACACCTTC.

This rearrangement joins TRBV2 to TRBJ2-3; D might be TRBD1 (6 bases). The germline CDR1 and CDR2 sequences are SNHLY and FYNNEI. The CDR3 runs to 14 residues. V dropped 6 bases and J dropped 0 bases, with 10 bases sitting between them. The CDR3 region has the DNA TGTGCCAGCAGCTTCGACAGGAGCACAGATACGCAGTATTTT. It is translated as CASSFDRSTDTQYF. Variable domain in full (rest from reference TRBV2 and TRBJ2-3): EPEVTQTPSHQVTQMGQEVILRCVPISNHLYFYWYRQILGQKVEFLVSFYNNEISEKSEIFDDQFSVERPDGSNFTLKIRSTKLEDSAMYFCASSFDRSTDTQYFGPGTRLTVL.

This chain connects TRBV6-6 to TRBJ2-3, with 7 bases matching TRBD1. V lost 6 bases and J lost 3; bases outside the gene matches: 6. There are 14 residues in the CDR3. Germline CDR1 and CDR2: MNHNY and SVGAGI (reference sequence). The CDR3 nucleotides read TGTGCCAGCAGACCGGGACAGAAAACAGATACGCAGTATTTT. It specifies CASRPGQKTDTQYF.

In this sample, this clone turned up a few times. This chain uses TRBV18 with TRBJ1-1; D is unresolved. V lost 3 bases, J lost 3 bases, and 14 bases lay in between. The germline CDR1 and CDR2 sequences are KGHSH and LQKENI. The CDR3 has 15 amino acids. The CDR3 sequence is CASSPGPSEYTEAFF. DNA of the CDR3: TGTGCCAGCTCACCCGGCCCTTCGGAGTACACTGAAGCTTTCTTT.

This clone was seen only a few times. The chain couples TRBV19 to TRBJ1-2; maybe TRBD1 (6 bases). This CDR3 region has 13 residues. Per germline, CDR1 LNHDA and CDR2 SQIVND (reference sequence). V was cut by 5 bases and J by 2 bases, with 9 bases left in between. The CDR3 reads CASSGGGNYGYTF. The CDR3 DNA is TGTGCCAGTAGTGGGGGCGGCAACTATGGCTACACCTTC.

The CDR3, as DNA: TGTGCCAGCAGTGTAGGACTAGCGGGGGGCGGGGAGACCCAGTACTTC. It translates to CASSVGLAGGGETQYF. The genes are TRBV6-1 and TRBJ2-5, with TRBD2 matching over 14 bases. CDR1 is MNHNS, CDR2 SASEGT, per germline. The V and J ends lost 4 bases and 5 bases, in that order; junction bases with no gene match: 6. This CDR3 is 16 amino acids long.

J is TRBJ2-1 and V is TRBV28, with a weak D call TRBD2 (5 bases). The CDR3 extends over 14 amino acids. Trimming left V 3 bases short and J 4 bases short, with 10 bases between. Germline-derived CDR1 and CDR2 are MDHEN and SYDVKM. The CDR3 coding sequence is TGTGCCAGCAGTTTGAGGCGGGCGTACAATGAGCAGTTCTTC. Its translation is CASSLRRAYNEQFF.

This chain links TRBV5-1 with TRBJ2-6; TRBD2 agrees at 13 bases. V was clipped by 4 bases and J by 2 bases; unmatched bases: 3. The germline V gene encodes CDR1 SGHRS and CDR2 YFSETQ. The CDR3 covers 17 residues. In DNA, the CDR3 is TGCGCCAGCAGCGCTACTAGCGGGGGGGCTGGGGCCAACGTCCTGACTTTC. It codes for CASSATSGGAGANVLTF.

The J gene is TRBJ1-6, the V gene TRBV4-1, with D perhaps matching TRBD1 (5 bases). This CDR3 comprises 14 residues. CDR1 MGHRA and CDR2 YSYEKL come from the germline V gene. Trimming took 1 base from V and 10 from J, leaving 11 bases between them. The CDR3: CASSQGGVKSPLHF. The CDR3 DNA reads TGCGCCAGCAGCCAAGGGGGCGTGAAATCACCCCTCCACTTT.